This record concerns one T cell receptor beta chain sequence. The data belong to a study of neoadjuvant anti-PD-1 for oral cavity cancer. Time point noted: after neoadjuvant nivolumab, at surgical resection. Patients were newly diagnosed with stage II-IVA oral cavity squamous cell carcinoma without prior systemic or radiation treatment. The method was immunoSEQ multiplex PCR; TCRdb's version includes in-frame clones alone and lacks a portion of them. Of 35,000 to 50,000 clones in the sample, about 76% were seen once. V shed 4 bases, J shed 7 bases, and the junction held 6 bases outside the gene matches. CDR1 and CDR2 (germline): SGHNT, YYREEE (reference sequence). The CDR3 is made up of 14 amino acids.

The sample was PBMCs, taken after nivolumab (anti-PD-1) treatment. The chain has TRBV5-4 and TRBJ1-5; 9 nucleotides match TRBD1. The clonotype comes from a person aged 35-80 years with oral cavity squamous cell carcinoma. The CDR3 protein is CASSADRGGQPQHF. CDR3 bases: TGTGCCAGCAGCGCCGACAGGGGGGGACAGCCCCAGCATTTT.